This T cell receptor (beta chain) is from a study of T cells in pancreatic ductal adenocarcinoma. The sample holds many counts of this clone. The antigen remains undetermined. TCRdb keeps only in-frame clones here, not all; method: immunoSEQ multiplex PCR. The sample holds around 94,000 clones, roughly 95% seen once. Germline V CDR1 and CDR2: SEHNR, FQNEAQ (reference sequence). The V and J ends lost 5 bases and 3 bases respectively, with 8 bases between them. This CDR3 has 12 residues. The selected patients with pancreatic ductal adenocarcinoma had surgery but no neoadjuvant therapy. Study-level results: No significant tumor-blood clonality difference; means were about 0.11 and 0.072. The resected pancreatic cancer cohort was biased toward the minority with early-stage disease. Tumors hold more CD45RO+ effector T cells, which may bias toward lower diversity. Blood had more productive templates and about 7.9-fold more unique clonotypes than tumor.

The sequence was collected from a human donor with pancreatic ductal adenocarcinoma. J is TRBJ2-7 and V is TRBV7-9; the D gene is possibly TRBD2 (5 bases). Sequenced material: PBMCs. The CDR3 bases are TGTGCCAGCAGCAACGACTACTACGAGCAGTACTTC. The encoded protein is CASSNDYYEQYF.